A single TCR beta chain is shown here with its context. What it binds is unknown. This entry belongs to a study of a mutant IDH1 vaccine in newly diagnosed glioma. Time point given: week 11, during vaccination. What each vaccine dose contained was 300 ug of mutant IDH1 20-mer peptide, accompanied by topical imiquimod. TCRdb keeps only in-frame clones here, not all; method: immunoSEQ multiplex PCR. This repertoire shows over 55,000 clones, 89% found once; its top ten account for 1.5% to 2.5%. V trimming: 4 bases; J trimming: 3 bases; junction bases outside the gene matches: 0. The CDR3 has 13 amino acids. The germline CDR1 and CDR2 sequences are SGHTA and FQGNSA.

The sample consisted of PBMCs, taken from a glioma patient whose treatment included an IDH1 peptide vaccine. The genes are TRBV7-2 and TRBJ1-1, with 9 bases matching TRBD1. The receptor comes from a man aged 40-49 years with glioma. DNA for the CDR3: TGTGCCAGCAGCTGGACAGGGGACACTGAAGCTTTCTTT. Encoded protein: CASSWTGDTEAFF.